The 3 T cell receptor beta chains below all came from one sample that was sequenced in a study of CD8 T cells in ankylosing spondylitis (dated by TCRdb to the late 2010s). Library preparation used 5' RACE. Sequencer: Illumina HiSeq 2500. The public reads were quality trimmed at Q25 with fastp and then assembled into clones with MiXCR by TCRdb, keeping productive beta chains. All rows with the same CDR3 protein become a single entry with the most common DNA and genes. The sample yields 200,000 to 300,000 distinct CDR3 sequences; about 10% were counted once. The top ten hold 2% to 3% of the sample. The sequenced sample consisted of blood, either unsorted or a sorted T cell fraction (not recorded which). Every receptor here comes from a male donor with ankylosing spondylitis or in good health (not recorded which).

This clonotype was counted at least ten times. The chain recombines TRBV5-1 with TRBJ2-7, with D perhaps TRBD2 (5 bases). Germline V lookup: CDR1 SGHRS, CDR2 YFSETQ. This CDR3 contains 15 residues. V gave up 0 bases and J gave up 5 bases, with 15 bases separating them. Here the CDR3 reads CASSLATPPGNEQYF. In nucleotides, the CDR3 is TGCGCCAGCAGCTTGGCGACCCCGCCGGGAAACGAGCAGTACTTC.

The chain links TRBV30 to TRBJ1-2, with 7 bases matching TRBD1. The CDR3 totals 14 residues. J lost 7 bases, V lost 3 bases, and 11 bases had no gene match. The V gene's germline CDR1 is GTSNPN and CDR2 SVGIG (reference sequence). The CDR3 reads CAWSITGDKGGYTF. In DNA, the CDR3 is TGTGCCTGGAGCATAACAGGGGACAAGGGTGGCTACACCTTC.

This clonotype was seen a few times. V gene TRBV27 combines with J gene TRBJ2-7; the match to TRBD2 covers 14 bases. The CDR3 has 15 amino acids. Germline V CDR1 and CDR2: MNHEY, SMNVEV (reference sequence). Trimming removed 4 bases from V and 5 bases from J; junction bases left unmatched: 4. The CDR3 loop is CASSWGLAGANEQYF. The CDR3 region has the DNA TGTGCCAGCAGTTGGGGACTAGCGGGAGCGAACGAGCAGTACTTC.